One and the same sample provided the 19 T cell receptor beta chains below, sequenced in a study of CD8 T cells in ankylosing spondylitis. These receptors' targets are unknown. Whole-study findings and limits: Seemingly distinctive of ankylosing spondylitis blood was a TCR beta motif formed by eight highly homologous variants.

One entry per CDR3 protein, called by TCRdb with MiXCR from the 5' RACE reads. This sample yields 750,000 to 850,000 distinct CDR3 sequences, of which about 10% are seen a single time; 0.51% belongs to the top ten. Sequenced material: blood, either unsorted or a sorted T cell fraction (not recorded which). The receptors were gathered from a male donor with ankylosing spondylitis.

The sample holds a few counts of this clonotype. The rearrangement joins TRBV20-1 to TRBJ2-7, with a weak D call TRBD1 (6 bases). The CDR3 covers 12 residues. V lost 5 bases and J 5 bases, leaving 13 bases between the germline ends. Germline assignment: CDR1 DFQATT and CDR2 SNEGSKA (reference sequence). The CDR3 DNA sequence: TGCAGTGCTCGATTGGACAGCCACGAGCAGTACTTC. Its protein product is CSARLDSHEQYF.

This rearrangement joins TRBV7-2 to TRBJ2-2; D gene ambiguous. V was trimmed by 5 bases and J by 10 bases, leaving 14 bases between them. Germline CDR1 is SGHTA and CDR2 is FQGNSA. The CDR3 sequence is 13 residues long. This chain's CDR3 is CASSLGPSAELFF. DNA of the CDR3: TGTGCCAGCAGCCTCGGACCCTCCGCGGAGCTGTTTTTT. The full variable domain, with the rest looked up from reference TRBV7-2 and TRBJ2-2, is GAGVSQSPSNKVTEKGKDVELRCDPISGHTALYWYRQSLGQGLEFLIYFQGNSAPDKSGLPSDRFSAERTGGSVSTLTIQRTQQEDSAVYLCASSLGPSAELFFGEGSRLTVL.

This clonotype was observed at least ten times. The chain is built from TRBV5-1 and TRBJ2-1; D may be TRBD1 (6 bases). V was clipped by 1 base and J by 10 bases, with 15 bases between them. The CDR3 sequence is 14 residues long. Germline CDR1 SGHRS, CDR2 YFSETQ. The CDR3: CASSLPGQIGEQFF. In DNA form, the CDR3 reads TGCGCCAGCAGCTTGCCCGGACAGATCGGGGAGCAGTTCTTC.

At least ten counts were recorded for this clonotype. The J gene is TRBJ1-2, the V gene TRBV4-1; no definite D call. CDR3 length: 14 residues. V was clipped by 1 base and J by 8 bases, with 14 bases between them. Germline loops: CDR1 MGHRA, CDR2 YSYEKL. Here the CDR3 reads CASSQVGIKGGYTF. The CDR3 DNA sequence: TGCGCCAGCAGCCAAGTGGGGATAAAAGGAGGCTACACCTTC.

This rearrangement joins TRBV27 to TRBJ2-1; 9 nucleotides line up with TRBD2. The CDR3 spans 14 residues. Germline assignment: CDR1 MNHEY and CDR2 SMNVEV (reference sequence). After removal of 7 bases from V and 9 bases from J, the junction contained 10 bases not matched to a gene. CDR3 amino acids: CASKKGVAGVEQFF. DNA of the CDR3: TGTGCCAGCAAAAAGGGGGTAGCGGGAGTTGAGCAGTTCTTC.

This clonotype was seen a few times. The V and J genes are TRBV5-1 and TRBJ1-2; TRBD1 aligns across 11 bases. The CDR3 loop spans 14 amino acids. The germline gives CDR1 SGHRS, CDR2 YFSETQ. V gave up 4 bases and J gave up 4 bases; unmatched junction bases: 3. The CDR3 spells CASSTGTGGYGYTF. Written as DNA, the CDR3 is TGCGCCAGCAGCACCGGGACAGGGGGCTATGGCTACACCTTC.

The chain carries TRBV20-1 and TRBJ2-1, with D perhaps TRBD2 (6 bases). V lost 0 bases to trimming and J lost 7 bases, with 19 bases between them. This CDR3 comprises 16 residues. Per the germline V gene, CDR1 is DFQATT and CDR2 is SNEGSKA (reference sequence). The CDR3 region is CSARDLGRGIENEQFF. The CDR3 bases are TGCAGTGCTAGAGATCTAGGTCGGGGGATTGAAAATGAGCAGTTCTTC.

This clonotype has only a few counts. The chain employs TRBV6-5 and TRBJ1-6, with TRBD1 matching 7 bases. Germline assignment: CDR1 MNHEY and CDR2 SVGAGI. There are 17 residues in the CDR3. J lost 4 bases, V lost 0 bases, and 6 bases had no gene match. The CDR3 is CASSYSRGTVYNSPLHF. The CDR3 coding sequence is TGTGCCAGCAGTTACTCGAGAGGGACAGTTTATAATTCACCCCTCCACTTT.

This clonotype showed up just a few times. The chain employs TRBV20-1 and TRBJ2-5, with TRBD1 matching over 8 bases. The CDR3 loop spans 15 amino acids. From germline, CDR1 is DFQATT and CDR2 SNEGSKA (reference sequence). Trimming removed 0 bases from V and 1 base from J; junction bases left unmatched: 4. CDR3 in DNA: TGCAGTGCTAGAGATGCGGACAGGGTCCAAGAGACCCAGTACTTC. Residues: CSARDADRVQETQYF.

A few counts support this clonotype. The chain links TRBV24-1 to TRBJ1-2; a weak D match, TRBD1 (5 bases). Trimming took off 3 bases at V and 0 bases at J, with 13 bases between the two ends. The CDR3 consists of 16 residues. Germline CDR1 KGHDR, CDR2 SFDVKD. The CDR3 spells CATSDPTDRANYGYTF. Here the CDR3 DNA reads TGTGCCACCAGTGATCCCACCGACAGAGCTAACTATGGCTACACCTTC.

V gene TRBV7-3 combines with J gene TRBJ2-3; unclear D gene. The V and J ends lost 4 bases and 3 bases respectively, with 8 bases between them. The CDR3 is 13 amino acids. CDR1 and CDR2 (germline): SGHTA, FQGTGA. The CDR3 loop reads CASSSDATDTQYF. DNA of the CDR3: TGTGCCAGCAGCTCGGACGCTACAGATACGCAGTATTTT.

The rearrangement uses TRBV20-1 and TRBJ2-3; 13 bases line up with TRBD2. V shed 0 bases, J shed 4 bases, and the junction held 7 bases outside the gene matches. Germline CDR1 and CDR2: DFQATT and SNEGSKA (reference sequence). The CDR3 is made up of 17 amino acids. The CDR3: CSARDWTSGRPSDTQYF. The CDR3 coding sequence is TGCAGTGCTAGAGATTGGACTAGCGGGAGACCCTCAGATACGCAGTATTTT.

CDR3 amino acids: CASSVASYVDTQYF. The CDR3 DNA follows: TGTGCCAGCAGCGTAGCTAGCTATGTAGATACGCAGTATTTT. This rearrangement joins TRBV9 to TRBJ2-3; possibly TRBD2 for D (5 bases). V dropped 0 bases and J dropped 5 bases, with 10 bases sitting between them. Germline CDR1 SGDLS, CDR2 YYNGEE. The CDR3 is 14 residues long.

The CDR3 here is CASSQEAPGASGNTIYF. CDR3 sequence (DNA): TGCGCCAGCAGCCAAGAGGCCCCAGGAGCCTCTGGAAACACCATATATTTT. The chain combines TRBV4-3 with TRBJ1-3; D is ambiguous. Per germline, CDR1 LGHNA and CDR2 YSLEER. With 0 bases removed from V and 0 bases from J, the gap between germline ends came to 12 bases. This CDR3 is built from 17 residues.

The rearrangement uses TRBV30 and TRBJ2-7; possibly TRBD2 for D (5 bases). The CDR3 sequence is 14 residues long. CDR1 is GTSNPN and CDR2 is SVGIG in the germline V gene (reference sequence). V shed 0 bases and J shed 2 bases, with 11 bases lying between them. The CDR3 bases are TGTGCCTGGAGTGTACATAGGGAGCCCTACGAGCAGTACTTC. As protein: CAWSVHREPYEQYF.

This clonotype appeared a few times. This rearrangement joins TRBV6-1 to TRBJ1-1; D perhaps matches TRBD1 (5 bases). This CDR3 spans 13 amino acids. Germline CDR1 and CDR2: MNHNS and SASEGT. V was shortened by 6 bases and J by 8 bases, with 16 bases between the two germline ends. The CDR3 bases are TGTGCCAGCAGAGGAAAGGGGCAGATCGAAGCTTTCTTT. This codes for CASRGKGQIEAFF.

This clonotype appeared many times. CDR3 region: CASSELGILTHEQYF. CDR3 DNA sequence: TGTGCCAGCAGTGAGCTAGGGATTTTGACCCACGAGCAGTACTTC. The rearrangement uses TRBV2 and TRBJ2-7, with D unclear. With 3 bases removed from V and 5 bases from J, the gap between germline ends came to 17 bases. The length of the CDR3 is 15 residues. Per the germline V gene, CDR1 is SNHLY and CDR2 is FYNNEI.

This clonotype was picked up a small number of times. This rearrangement joins TRBV12-3 or TRBV12-4 to TRBJ2-6, with a tentative D call TRBD1 (6 bases). Trimming took 5 bases from V and 2 from J, leaving 10 bases between them. CDR3 length: 15 amino acids. The CDR3 DNA sequence: TGTGCCAGCAGTCGACAGGCTGCTGGGGCCAACGTCCTGACTTTC. It codes for CASSRQAAGANVLTF.

This clonotype occurred many times. The rearrangement joins TRBV2 to TRBJ2-2, with D tentatively TRBD1 or TRBD2 (7 bases each). With 6 bases removed from V and 7 bases from J, the gap between germline ends came to 18 bases. Germline V gene data show CDR1 as SNHLY and CDR2 as FYNNEI. CDR3 length: 15 residues. DNA of the CDR3: TGTGCCAGCAGCCGTGGACAGGCGGGGGACGGGGAGCTGTTTTTT. Protein: CASSRGQAGDGELFF.